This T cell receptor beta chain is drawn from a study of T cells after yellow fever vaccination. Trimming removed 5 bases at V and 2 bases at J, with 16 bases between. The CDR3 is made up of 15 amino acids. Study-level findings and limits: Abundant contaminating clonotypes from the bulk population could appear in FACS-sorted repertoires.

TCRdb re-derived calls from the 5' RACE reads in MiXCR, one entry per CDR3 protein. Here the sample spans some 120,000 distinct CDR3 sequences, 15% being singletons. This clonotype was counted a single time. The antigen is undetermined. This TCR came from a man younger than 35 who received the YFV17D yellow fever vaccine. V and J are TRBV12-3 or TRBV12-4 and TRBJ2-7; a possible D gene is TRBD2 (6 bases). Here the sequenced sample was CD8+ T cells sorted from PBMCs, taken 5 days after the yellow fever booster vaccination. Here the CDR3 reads CASSKGAGKTYEQYF. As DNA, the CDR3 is TGTGCCAGCAGTAAGGGAGCGGGCAAGACCTACGAGCAGTACTTC.